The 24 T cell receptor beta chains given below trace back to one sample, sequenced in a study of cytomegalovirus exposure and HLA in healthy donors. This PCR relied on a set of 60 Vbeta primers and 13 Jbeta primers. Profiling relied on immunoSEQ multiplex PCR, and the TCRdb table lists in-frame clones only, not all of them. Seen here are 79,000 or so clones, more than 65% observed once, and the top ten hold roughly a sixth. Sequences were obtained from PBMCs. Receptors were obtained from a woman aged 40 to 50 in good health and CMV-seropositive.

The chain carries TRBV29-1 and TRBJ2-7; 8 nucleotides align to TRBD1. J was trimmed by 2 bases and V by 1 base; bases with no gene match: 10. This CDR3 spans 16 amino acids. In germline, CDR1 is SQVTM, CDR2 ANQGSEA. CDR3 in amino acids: CSVEGRGDRGPYEQYF. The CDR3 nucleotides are TGCAGCGTTGAAGGGAGGGGAGACAGGGGTCCCTACGAGCAGTACTTC.

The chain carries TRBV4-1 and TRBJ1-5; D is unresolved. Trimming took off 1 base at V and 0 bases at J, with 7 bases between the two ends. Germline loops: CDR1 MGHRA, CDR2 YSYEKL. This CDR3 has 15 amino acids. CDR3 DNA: TGCGCCAGCAGCCAAGGGGAGGCTAGCAATCAGCCCCAGCATTTT. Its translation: CASSQGEASNQPQHF.

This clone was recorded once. CDR3 loop: CASSSDYRGRLGEQYF. The CDR3 DNA reads as TGTGCCAGCAGCAGTGATTACCGCGGGAGGTTGGGGGAGCAGTACTTC. The chain links TRBV5-8 to TRBJ2-7; the match to TRBD2 covers 8 bases. This CDR3 is 16 amino acids long. Germline CDR1 reads SGHTS; CDR2 reads YDEGEE. Germline trimming cut 4 bases from V and 7 bases from J; bases unmatched to any gene: 16.

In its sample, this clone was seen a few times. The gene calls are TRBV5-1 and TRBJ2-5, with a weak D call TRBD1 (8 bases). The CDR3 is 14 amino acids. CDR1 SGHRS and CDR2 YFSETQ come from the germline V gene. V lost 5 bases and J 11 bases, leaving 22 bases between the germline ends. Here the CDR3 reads CASRLLQGAGEQYF. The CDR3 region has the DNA TGCGCCAGCAGGTTGTTGCAGGGGGCGGGAGAGCAGTACTTC.

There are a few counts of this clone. The CDR3, as DNA: TGTGCCAGCAGCCCTGGGGCGGGGGGAAGCACAGATACGCAGTATTTT. This encodes CASSPGAGGSTDTQYF. This chain connects TRBV5-4 to TRBJ2-3; 8 nucleotides line up with TRBD2. The CDR3 extends over 16 amino acids. The V and J ends lost 4 bases and 0 bases, in that order; junction bases with no gene match: 7. CDR1 is SGHNT and CDR2 is YYREEE in the germline V gene (reference sequence).

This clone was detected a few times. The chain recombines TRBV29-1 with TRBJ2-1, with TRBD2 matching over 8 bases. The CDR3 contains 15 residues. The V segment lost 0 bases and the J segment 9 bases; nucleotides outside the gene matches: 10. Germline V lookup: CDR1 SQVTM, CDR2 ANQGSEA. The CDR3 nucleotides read TGCAGCGTTGAAGAACAGCGGGAGATGATTGGTGAGCAGTTCTTC. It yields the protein CSVEEQREMIGEQFF.

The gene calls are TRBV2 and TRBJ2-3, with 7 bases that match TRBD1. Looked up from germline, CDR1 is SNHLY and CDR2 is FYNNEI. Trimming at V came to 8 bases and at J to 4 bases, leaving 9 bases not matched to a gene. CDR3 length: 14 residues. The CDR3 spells CASRDSRAADTQYF. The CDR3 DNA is TGTGCCAGCCGGGACAGTAGGGCCGCAGATACGCAGTATTTT.

CDR3 sequence reads: CASSDRGRETQYF. The DNA of the CDR3 is TGTGCCAGCAGTGACAGGGGGAGGGAGACCCAGTACTTC. The genes are TRBV28 and TRBJ2-5; 9 positions agree with TRBD1. Germline V CDR1 and CDR2: MDHEN, SYDVKM. J lost 5 bases, V lost 5 bases, and 3 bases had no gene match. The CDR3 length is 13 residues.

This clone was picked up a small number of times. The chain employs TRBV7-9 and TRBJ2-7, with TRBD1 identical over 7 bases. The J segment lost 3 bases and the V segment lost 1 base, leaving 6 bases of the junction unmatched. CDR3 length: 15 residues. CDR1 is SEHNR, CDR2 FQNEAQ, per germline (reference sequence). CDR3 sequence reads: CASSLVQGTYYEQYF. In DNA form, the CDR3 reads TGTGCCAGCAGCTTAGTACAGGGGACGTACTACGAGCAGTACTTC.

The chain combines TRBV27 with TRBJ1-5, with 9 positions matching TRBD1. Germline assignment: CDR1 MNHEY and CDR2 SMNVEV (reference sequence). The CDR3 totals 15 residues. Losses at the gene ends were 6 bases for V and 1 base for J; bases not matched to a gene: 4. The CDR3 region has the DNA TGTGCCAGCAGCCAGGGACAGGGCAGCAATCAGCCCCAGCATTTT. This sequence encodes CASSQGQGSNQPQHF.

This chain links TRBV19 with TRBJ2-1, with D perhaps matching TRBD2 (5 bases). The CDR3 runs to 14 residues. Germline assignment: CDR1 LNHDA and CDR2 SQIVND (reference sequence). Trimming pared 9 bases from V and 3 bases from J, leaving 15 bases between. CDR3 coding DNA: TGTGCCAGCTCTCGAGAGAGCGGCTACAATGAGCAGTTCTTC. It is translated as CASSRESGYNEQFF.

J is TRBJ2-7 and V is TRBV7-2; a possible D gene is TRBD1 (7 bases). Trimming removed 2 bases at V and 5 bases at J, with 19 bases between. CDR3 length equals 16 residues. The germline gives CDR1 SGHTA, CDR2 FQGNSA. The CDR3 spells CASSLPGGPRGDEQYF. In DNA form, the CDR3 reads TGTGCCAGCAGCTTACCAGGGGGGCCCCGAGGGGACGAGCAGTACTTC.

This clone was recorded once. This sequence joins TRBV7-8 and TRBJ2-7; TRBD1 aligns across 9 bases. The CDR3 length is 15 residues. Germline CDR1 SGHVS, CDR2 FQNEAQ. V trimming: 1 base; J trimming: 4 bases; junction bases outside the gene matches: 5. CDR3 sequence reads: CASSLEAGQGYEQYF. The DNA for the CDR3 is TGTGCCAGCAGCTTAGAAGCGGGACAGGGATACGAGCAGTACTTC.

CDR3 amino acids: CASSSGGINSYEQYF. Written as DNA, the CDR3 is TGTGCCAGCAGCTCCGGGGGGATTAACAGCTACGAGCAGTACTTC. V and J are TRBV28 and TRBJ2-7; TRBD2 matches at 7 bases. The junction had 11 bases not matched to a gene; V was cut back by 6 bases and J by 3 bases. The CDR3 has 15 amino acids. Per the germline V gene, CDR1 is MDHEN and CDR2 is SYDVKM.

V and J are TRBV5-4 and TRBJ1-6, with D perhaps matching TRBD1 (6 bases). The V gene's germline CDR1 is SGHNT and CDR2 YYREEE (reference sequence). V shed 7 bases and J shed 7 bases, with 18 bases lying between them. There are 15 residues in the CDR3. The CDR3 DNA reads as TGTGCCAGCTCACCGACGGGGGGCGCGAATTCACCCCTCCACTTT. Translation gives CASSPTGGANSPLHF.

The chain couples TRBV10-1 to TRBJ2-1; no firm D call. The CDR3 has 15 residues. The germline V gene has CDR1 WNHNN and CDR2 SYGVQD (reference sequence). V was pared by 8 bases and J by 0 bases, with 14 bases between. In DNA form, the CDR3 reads TGCGCCAGCTCCGAGGCTCCTAGCTCCTACAATGAGCAGTTCTTC. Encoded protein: CASSEAPSSYNEQFF.

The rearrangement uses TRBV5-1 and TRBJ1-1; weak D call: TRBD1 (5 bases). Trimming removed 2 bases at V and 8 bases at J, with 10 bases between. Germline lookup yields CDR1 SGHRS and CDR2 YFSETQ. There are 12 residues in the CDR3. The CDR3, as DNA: TGCGCCAGCAGCTTTACTCAGGGCGAAGCTTTCTTT. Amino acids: CASSFTQGEAFF. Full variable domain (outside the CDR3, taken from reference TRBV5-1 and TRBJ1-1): KAGVTQTPRYLIKTRGQQVTLSCSPISGHRSVSWYQQTPGQGLQFLFEYFSETQRNKGNFPGRFSGRQFSNSRSEMNVSTLELGDSALYLCASSFTQGEAFFGQGTRLTVV.

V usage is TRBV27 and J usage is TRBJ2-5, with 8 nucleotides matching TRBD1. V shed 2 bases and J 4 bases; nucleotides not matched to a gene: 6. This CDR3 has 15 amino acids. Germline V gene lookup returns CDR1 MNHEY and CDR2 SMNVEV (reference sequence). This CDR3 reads CASSLTQGAGETQYF. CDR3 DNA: TGTGCCAGCAGTTTAACTCAGGGGGCAGGAGAGACCCAGTACTTC.

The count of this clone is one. This CDR3 reads CASRRTSGRFDEQFF. CDR3 nucleotide sequence: TGTGCCAGCAGGCGGACTAGCGGGAGGTTCGATGAGCAGTTCTTC. The chain combines TRBV7-6 with TRBJ2-1; 14 bases fit TRBD2. The CDR3 is made up of 15 amino acids. V lost 6 bases and J lost 8; bases outside the gene matches: 6. Germline V gene lookup returns CDR1 SGHVS and CDR2 FNYEAQ.

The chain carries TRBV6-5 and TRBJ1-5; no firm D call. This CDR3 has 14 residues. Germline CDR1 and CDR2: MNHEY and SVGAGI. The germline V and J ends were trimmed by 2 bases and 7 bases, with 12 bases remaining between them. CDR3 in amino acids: CASSYNGFGQPQHF. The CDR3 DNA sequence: TGTGCCAGCAGTTACAACGGGTTCGGGCAGCCCCAGCATTTT.

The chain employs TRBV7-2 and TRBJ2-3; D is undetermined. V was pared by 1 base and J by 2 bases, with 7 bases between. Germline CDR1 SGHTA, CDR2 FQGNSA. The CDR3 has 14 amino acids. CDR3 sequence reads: CASSLVGNTDTQYF. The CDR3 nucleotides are TGTGCCAGCAGCTTAGTCGGTAACACAGATACGCAGTATTTT.

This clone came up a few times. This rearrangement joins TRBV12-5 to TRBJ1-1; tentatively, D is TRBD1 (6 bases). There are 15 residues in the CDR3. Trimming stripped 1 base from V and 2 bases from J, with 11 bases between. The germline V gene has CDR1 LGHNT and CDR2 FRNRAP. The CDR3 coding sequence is TGTGCTAGTGGTTTGGGTCACAGGGTAAACACTGAAGCTTTCTTT. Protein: CASGLGHRVNTEAFF.

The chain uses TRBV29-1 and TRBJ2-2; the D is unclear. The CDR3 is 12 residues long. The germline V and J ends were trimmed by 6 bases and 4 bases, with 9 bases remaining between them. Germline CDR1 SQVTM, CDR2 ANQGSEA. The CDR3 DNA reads TGCAGCGTGGTCTCGGTCACCGGGGAGCTGTTTTTT. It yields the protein CSVVSVTGELFF.

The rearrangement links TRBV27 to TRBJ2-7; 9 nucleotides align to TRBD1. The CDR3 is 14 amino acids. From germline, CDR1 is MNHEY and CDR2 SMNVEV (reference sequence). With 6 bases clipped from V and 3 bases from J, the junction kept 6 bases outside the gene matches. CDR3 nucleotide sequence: TGTGCCAGCAGACTAACAGGGGGCATCTACGAGCAGTACTTC. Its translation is CASRLTGGIYEQYF.